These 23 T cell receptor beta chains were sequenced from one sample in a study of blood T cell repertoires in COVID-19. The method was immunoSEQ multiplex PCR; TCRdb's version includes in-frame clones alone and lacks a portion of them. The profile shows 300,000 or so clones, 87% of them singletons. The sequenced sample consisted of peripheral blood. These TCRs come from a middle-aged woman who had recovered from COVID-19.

This CDR3 is CASSQVGEDEKLFF. The CDR3 region has the DNA TGTGCCAGCAGCCAAGTAGGGGAGGATGAAAAACTGTTTTTT. This chain links TRBV3-1 (or the pseudogene TRBV3-2) with TRBJ1-4; weak D call: TRBD1 (5 bases). The CDR3 is 14 residues long. Trimming removed 1 base from V and 6 bases from J, with 9 bases in between. Per germline, CDR1 LGHDT and CDR2 YNNKEL (reference sequence).

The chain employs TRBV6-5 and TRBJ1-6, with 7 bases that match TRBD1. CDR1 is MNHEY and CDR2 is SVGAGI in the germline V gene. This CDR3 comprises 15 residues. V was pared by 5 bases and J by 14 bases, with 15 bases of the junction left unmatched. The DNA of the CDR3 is TGTGCCAGCAGTCTAAAGGGACAGCCCCCTGACACCCTCCACTTT. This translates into CASSLKGQPPDTLHF.

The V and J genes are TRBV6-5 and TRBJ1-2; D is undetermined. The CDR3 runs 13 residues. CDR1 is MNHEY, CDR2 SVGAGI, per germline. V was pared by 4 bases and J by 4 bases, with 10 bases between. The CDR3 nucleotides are TGTGCCAGCAGTTTCTCAAGCACCTATGGCTACACCTTC. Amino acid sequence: CASSFSSTYGYTF.

The CDR3 DNA follows: TGCGCCAGCAGCTCCCGGCCGGGGCAAGAGACCCAGTACTTC. This codes for CASSSRPGQETQYF. The rearrangement links TRBV5-1 to TRBJ2-5, with TRBD2 as a possible D gene (5 bases). Trimming stripped 3 bases from V and 2 bases from J, with 11 bases between. The CDR3 covers 14 residues. Germline V gene lookup returns CDR1 SGHRS and CDR2 YFSETQ.

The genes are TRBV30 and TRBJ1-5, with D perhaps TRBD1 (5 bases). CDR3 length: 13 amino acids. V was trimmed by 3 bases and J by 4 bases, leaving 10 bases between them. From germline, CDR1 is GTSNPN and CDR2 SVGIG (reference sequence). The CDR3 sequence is CAWSQDTNQPQHF. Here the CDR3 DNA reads TGTGCCTGGAGCCAGGACACAAATCAGCCCCAGCATTTT.

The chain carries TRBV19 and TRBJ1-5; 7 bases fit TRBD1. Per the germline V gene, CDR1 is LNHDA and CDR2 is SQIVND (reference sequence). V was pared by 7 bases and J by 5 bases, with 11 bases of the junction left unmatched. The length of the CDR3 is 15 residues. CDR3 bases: TGTGCCAGTACCGTTACAGGGGACTCGTATCAGCCCCAGCATTTT. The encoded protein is CASTVTGDSYQPQHF.

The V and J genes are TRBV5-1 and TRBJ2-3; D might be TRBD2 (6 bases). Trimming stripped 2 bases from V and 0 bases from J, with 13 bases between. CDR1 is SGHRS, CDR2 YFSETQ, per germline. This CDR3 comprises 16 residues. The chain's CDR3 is CASSFGGTPSTDTQYF. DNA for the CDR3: TGCGCCAGCAGCTTCGGCGGGACGCCGAGCACAGATACGCAGTATTTT.

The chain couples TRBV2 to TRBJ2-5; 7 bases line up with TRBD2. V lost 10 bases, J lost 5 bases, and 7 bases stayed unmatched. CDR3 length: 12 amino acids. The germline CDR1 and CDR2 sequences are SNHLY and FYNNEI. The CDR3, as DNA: TGTGCCACCAGCCCCGGGGGGGAGACCCAGTACTTC. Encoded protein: CATSPGGETQYF. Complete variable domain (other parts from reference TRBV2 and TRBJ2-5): EPEVTQTPSHQVTQMGQEVILRCVPISNHLYFYWYRQILGQKVEFLVSFYNNEISEKSEIFDDQFSVERPDGSNFTLKIRSTKLEDSAMYFCATSPGGETQYFGPGTRLLVL.

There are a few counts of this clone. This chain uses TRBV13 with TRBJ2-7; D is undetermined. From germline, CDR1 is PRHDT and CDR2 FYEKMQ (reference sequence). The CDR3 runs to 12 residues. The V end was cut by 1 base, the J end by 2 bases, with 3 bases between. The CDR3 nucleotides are TGTGCCAGCAGCTTAGTTACCTACGAGCAGTACTTC. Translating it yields CASSLVTYEQYF.

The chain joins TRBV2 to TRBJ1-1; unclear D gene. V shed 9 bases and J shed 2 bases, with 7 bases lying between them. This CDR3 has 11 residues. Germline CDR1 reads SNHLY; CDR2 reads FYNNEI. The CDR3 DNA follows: TGTGCCAGGGGGAGCAACACTGAAGCTTTCTTT. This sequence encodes CARGSNTEAFF.

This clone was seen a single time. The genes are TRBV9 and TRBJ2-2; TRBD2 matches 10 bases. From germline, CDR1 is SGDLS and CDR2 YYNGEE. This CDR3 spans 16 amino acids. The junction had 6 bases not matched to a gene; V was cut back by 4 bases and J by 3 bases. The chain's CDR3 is CASSPLAGDHTGELFF. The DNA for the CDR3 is TGTGCCAGCAGCCCCCTAGCGGGGGACCACACCGGGGAGCTGTTTTTT.

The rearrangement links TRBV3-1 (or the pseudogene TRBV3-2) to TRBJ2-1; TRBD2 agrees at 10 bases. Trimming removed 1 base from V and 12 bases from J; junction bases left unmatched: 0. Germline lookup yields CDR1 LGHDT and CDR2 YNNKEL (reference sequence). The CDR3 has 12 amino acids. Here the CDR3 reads CASSQGTSGQFF. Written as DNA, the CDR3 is TGTGCCAGCAGCCAAGGGACTAGCGGGCAGTTCTTC.

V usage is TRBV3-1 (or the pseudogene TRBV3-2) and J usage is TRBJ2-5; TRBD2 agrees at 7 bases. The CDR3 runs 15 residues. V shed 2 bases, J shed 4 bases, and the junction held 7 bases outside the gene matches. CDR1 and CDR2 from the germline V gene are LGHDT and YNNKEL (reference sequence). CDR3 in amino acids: CASSQLGLDRETQYF. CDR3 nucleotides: TGTGCCAGCAGCCAACTTGGACTAGACCGAGAGACCCAGTACTTC.

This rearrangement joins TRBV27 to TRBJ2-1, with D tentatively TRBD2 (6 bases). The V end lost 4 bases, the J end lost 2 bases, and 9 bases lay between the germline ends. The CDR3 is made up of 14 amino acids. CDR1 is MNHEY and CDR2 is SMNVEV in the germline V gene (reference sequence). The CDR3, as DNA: TGTGCCAGCAGTTCGGAGGGTCCCTACAATGAGCAGTTCTTC. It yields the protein CASSSEGPYNEQFF.

CDR3 amino acids: CASRLTGGVGGYTF. The CDR3 bases are TGTGCCAGCAGACTAACAGGGGGCGTTGGCGGCTACACCTTC. The chain uses TRBV6-5 and TRBJ1-2, with 9 bases lining up with TRBD1. Germline V gives CDR1 MNHEY, CDR2 SVGAGI. The CDR3 covers 14 residues. The V gene end was trimmed by 6 bases and the J gene end by 8 bases; junction bases not matched to a gene: 10.

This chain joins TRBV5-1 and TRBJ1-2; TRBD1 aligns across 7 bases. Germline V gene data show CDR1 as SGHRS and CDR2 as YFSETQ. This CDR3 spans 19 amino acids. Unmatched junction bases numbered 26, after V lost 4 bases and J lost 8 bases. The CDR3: CASSHIPWIPGGQAAGYTF. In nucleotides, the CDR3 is TGCGCCAGCAGCCATATCCCTTGGATTCCGGGCGGACAGGCCGCCGGCTACACCTTC.

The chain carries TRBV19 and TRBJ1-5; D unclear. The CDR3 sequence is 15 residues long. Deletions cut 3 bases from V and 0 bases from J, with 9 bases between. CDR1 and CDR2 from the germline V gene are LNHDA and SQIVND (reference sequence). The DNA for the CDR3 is TGTGCCAGTAGTATTTTGCAGATTAGCAATCAGCCCCAGCATTTT. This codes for CASSILQISNQPQHF.

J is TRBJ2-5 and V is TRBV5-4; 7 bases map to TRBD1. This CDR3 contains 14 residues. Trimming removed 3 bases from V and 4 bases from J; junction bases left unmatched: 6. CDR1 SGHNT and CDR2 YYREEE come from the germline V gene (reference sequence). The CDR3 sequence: CASSSQTGPETQYF. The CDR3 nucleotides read TGTGCCAGCAGCTCTCAGACAGGGCCAGAGACCCAGTACTTC.

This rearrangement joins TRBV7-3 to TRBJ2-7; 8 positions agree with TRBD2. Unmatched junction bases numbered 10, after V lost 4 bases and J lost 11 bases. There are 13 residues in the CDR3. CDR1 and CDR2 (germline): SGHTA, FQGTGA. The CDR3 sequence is CASSSTGTSGKYF. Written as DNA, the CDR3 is TGTGCCAGCAGCTCCACTGGGACTAGTGGCAAGTACTTC.

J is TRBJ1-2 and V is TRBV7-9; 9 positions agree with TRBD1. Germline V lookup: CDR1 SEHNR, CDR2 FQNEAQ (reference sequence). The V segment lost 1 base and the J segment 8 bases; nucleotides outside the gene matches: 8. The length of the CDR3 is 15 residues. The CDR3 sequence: CASSLETGGPYGYTF. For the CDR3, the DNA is TGTGCCAGCAGCTTAGAGACAGGGGGGCCCTACGGCTACACCTTC.

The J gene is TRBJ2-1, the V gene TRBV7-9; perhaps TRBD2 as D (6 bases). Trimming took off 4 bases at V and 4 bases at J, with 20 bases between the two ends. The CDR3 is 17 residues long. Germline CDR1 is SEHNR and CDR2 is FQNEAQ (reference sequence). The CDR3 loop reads CASSYIWTGDSYNEQFF. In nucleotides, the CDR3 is TGTGCCAGCAGCTATATTTGGACGGGGGACTCATACAATGAGCAGTTCTTC.

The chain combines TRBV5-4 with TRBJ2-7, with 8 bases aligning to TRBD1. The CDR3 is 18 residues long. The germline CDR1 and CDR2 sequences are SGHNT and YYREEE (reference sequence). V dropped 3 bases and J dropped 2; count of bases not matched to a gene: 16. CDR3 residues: CASSSDRGRASLAYEQYF. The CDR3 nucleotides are TGTGCCAGCAGCTCCGACAGGGGACGGGCGTCCCTTGCCTACGAGCAGTACTTC.

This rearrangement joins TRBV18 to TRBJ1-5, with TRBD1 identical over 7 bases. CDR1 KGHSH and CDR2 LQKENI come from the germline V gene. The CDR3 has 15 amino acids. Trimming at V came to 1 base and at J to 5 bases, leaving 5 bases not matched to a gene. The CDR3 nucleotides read TGTGCCAGCTCACCACAACAGGGGTCTCATCAGCCCCAGCATTTT. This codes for CASSPQQGSHQPQHF.